This T cell receptor (beta chain) was documented in a study of cytomegalovirus exposure and HLA in healthy donors. General study findings and limits: Rarity characterized most TCR sequences, yet some public TCRs appeared in many donors.

The PCR employed 60 Vbeta primers together with 13 Jbeta primers. Assay: immunoSEQ multiplex PCR; the TCRdb copy retains only in-frame clones and omits some. The data show 100,000 or so clones, 75% seen once. Worth noting for this clone: Antigen specificity is unknown.

The CDR3 length is 18 residues. After removal of 0 bases from V and 4 bases from J, the junction contained 9 bases not matched to a gene. From germline, CDR1 is LGHNA and CDR2 YSLEER. Sequencing was done on a sample of PBMCs. This chain joins TRBV4-3 and TRBJ2-3, with 11 bases aligning to TRBD2. The source is a woman between 18 and 29 years old in good health and CMV-seropositive. The CDR3 sequence is CASSQEPLAGGWADTQYF. CDR3 bases: TGCGCCAGCAGCCAAGAACCTCTAGCGGGAGGTTGGGCAGATACGCAGTATTTT.